This T cell receptor (beta chain) originates from a study of blood T cells in healthy people across ages. Combining a sample-barcoded 5' primer with a J-beta primer mix, a second PCR ran for about 6 to 11 cycles. Per sample, CDR3-containing paired-end reads numbered at least 2.5 million. TCRdb re-called the 5' RACE reads with MiXCR, one entry per CDR3 protein. The profile shows under 2,000,000 distinct CDR3 sequences, about 50% of them singletons. The V and J ends lost 1 base and 5 bases respectively, with 5 bases between them. CDR1 is LGHNA and CDR2 is YNFKEQ in the germline V gene. The CDR3 is made up of 12 amino acids. The table lists this clonotype with a few counts. Antigen: not known. Study-level points and caveats: Strong correlation was found linking TCR beta diversity to naive T cell percentage.

What was sequenced was blood. This chain links TRBV4-2 with TRBJ1-2; D ambiguous. The receptor's source is a middle-aged woman in good health. The CDR3 protein is CASSQGWYGYTF. In nucleotides, the CDR3 is TGTGCCAGCAGCCAAGGGTGGTATGGCTACACCTTC.